These 20 T cell receptor beta chains were all obtained from the same sample, sequenced in a study of a mutant IDH1 vaccine in newly diagnosed glioma. Which antigens these TCRs recognize remains unknown. This table comes from immunoSEQ multiplex PCR, and its TCRdb copy is limited to in-frame clones, with some not included. The top ten clones hold 2% to 2.5% of a sample with 50,000 or so clones, roughly nine tenths of them seen once. The time point denotes: week 11, during vaccination. In the vaccine, a single dose held 300 ug of the mutant IDH1 20-mer peptide, along with topical imiquimod. The sequences come from PBMCs, collected from a glioma patient whose treatment included an IDH1 peptide vaccine. These receptors were taken from a man aged 50-59 years with glioma.

The rearrangement links TRBV29-1 to TRBJ2-5; D is unclear. V lost 0 bases and J 5 bases, leaving 4 bases between the germline ends. This CDR3 has 11 amino acids. CDR1 and CDR2 (germline): SQVTM, ANQGSEA. The CDR3 sequence: CSVEELETQYF. CDR3 DNA sequence: TGCAGCGTTGAAGAACTGGAGACCCAGTACTTC.

CDR3 bases: TGTGCCAGCAGTTTGGACGGGGCAGGTCAGCCCCAGCATTTT. It translates to CASSLDGAGQPQHF. The gene calls are TRBV2 and TRBJ1-5; the D gene is possibly TRBD1 (5 bases). The CDR3 contains 14 residues. Germline V CDR1 and CDR2: SNHLY, FYNNEI. Trimming stripped 5 bases from V and 6 bases from J, with 14 bases between.

The CDR3 DNA is TGTGCCAGCAGCTTGGGTAGCAATCAGCCCCAGCATTTT. Residues: CASSLGSNQPQHF. This sequence joins TRBV11-2 and TRBJ1-5; no firm D call. The CDR3 is 13 amino acids. CDR1 and CDR2 from the germline V gene are SGHAT and FQNNGV. V was pared by 3 bases and J by 0 bases, with 3 bases between.

The rearrangement links TRBV7-9 to TRBJ1-5; no firm D call. The CDR3 sequence is 13 residues long. Germline CDR1 is SEHNR and CDR2 is FQNEAQ (reference sequence). Trimming pared 5 bases from V and 6 bases from J, leaving 11 bases between. DNA of the CDR3: TGTGCCAGCAGCCGAAATGAGGTTCAGCCCCAGCATTTT. This codes for CASSRNEVQPQHF.

V is TRBV19 and J is TRBJ1-4; tentatively, D is TRBD1 (6 bases). The CDR3 covers 14 residues. V dropped 6 bases and J dropped 3 bases, with 11 bases sitting between them. CDR1 is LNHDA, CDR2 SQIVND, per germline (reference sequence). The DNA of the CDR3 is TGTGCCAGTAGGGGGGCAGCACCTAATGAAAAACTGTTTTTT. Translation: CASRGAAPNEKLFF.

CDR3 residues: CASSWGGEGQPQHF. As DNA, the CDR3 is TGTGCCAGCAGTTGGGGGGGGGAGGGTCAGCCCCAGCATTTT. This chain links TRBV6-5 with TRBJ1-5, with a possible D match to TRBD1 (5 bases). The germline V and J ends were trimmed by 4 bases and 6 bases, with 13 bases remaining between them. The germline V gene has CDR1 MNHEY and CDR2 SVGAGI. CDR3 length: 14 residues.

The gene calls are TRBV6-4 and TRBJ2-5, with TRBD2 matching 11 bases. Germline V CDR1 and CDR2: MRHNA, SNTAGT. The J segment lost 1 base and the V segment lost 6 bases, leaving 4 bases of the junction unmatched. CDR3 length: 15 amino acids. In nucleotides, the CDR3 is TGTGCCAGCAGCGCCGGGACTAGCGGCCAAGAGACCCAGTACTTC. Protein: CASSAGTSGQETQYF.

The V and J genes are TRBV9 and TRBJ2-2; 7 bases are shared with TRBD1. The germline V gene encodes CDR1 SGDLS and CDR2 YYNGEE. The CDR3 runs to 13 residues. V lost 1 base and J lost 8; bases outside the gene matches: 2. For the CDR3, the DNA is TGTGCCAGCAGCGTACGGGACAGTGGGGAGCTGTTTTTT. Protein sequence: CASSVRDSGELFF.

The CDR3 spells CASSLAASMNTEAFF. For the CDR3, the DNA is TGCGCCAGCAGCTTGGCCGCAAGCATGAACACTGAAGCTTTCTTT. The rearrangement uses TRBV5-1 and TRBJ1-1; D ambiguous. Germline lookup yields CDR1 SGHRS and CDR2 YFSETQ. This CDR3 is 15 amino acids long. Trimming removed 0 bases at V and 0 bases at J, with 9 bases between. The entire variable domain, with the rest obtained from reference TRBV5-1 and TRBJ1-1, is as follows: KAGVTQTPRYLIKTRGQQVTLSCSPISGHRSVSWYQQTPGQGLQFLFEYFSETQRNKGNFPGRFSGRQFSNSRSEMNVSTLELGDSALYLCASSLAASMNTEAFFGQGTRLTVV.

The V and J genes are TRBV4-3 and TRBJ1-6; D remains unclear. The CDR3 covers 15 residues. Trimming removed 0 bases at V and 15 bases at J, with 18 bases between. Per the germline V gene, CDR1 is LGHNA and CDR2 is YSLEER. DNA of the CDR3: TGCGCCAGCAGCCAAGATCTGAAAGGATTCTACGACCTCCACTTT. This translates into CASSQDLKGFYDLHF.

The chain uses TRBV30 and TRBJ2-5, with D tentatively TRBD2 (6 bases). This CDR3 region has 16 residues. V was cut by 1 base and J by 2 bases, with 17 bases left in between. CDR1 is GTSNPN and CDR2 is SVGIG in the germline V gene (reference sequence). CDR3 bases: TGTGCCTGGAGTGCCCTCCCCTGGCGGGAACAAGAGACCCAGTACTTC. Encoded protein: CAWSALPWREQETQYF.

The rearrangement joins TRBV27 to TRBJ1-5; D not resolved. Germline CDR1 reads MNHEY; CDR2 reads SMNVEV (reference sequence). V dropped 5 bases and J dropped 7 bases, with 15 bases sitting between them. The CDR3 is 14 residues long. CDR3 sequence (DNA): TGTGCCAGCAGTCCCAGAGGGCAGATGCAGCCCCAGCATTTT. This sequence encodes CASSPRGQMQPQHF.

This rearrangement joins TRBV28 to TRBJ1-2; no reliable D call. Trimming took 8 bases from V and 3 from J, leaving 10 bases between them. The CDR3 sequence is 12 residues long. Per germline, CDR1 MDHEN and CDR2 SYDVKM. Here the CDR3 reads CASLTQHYGYTF. The CDR3 nucleotides read TGTGCCAGCCTTACGCAACACTATGGCTACACCTTC.

The chain is built from TRBV2 and TRBJ2-1, with unresolved D. CDR1 and CDR2 (germline): SNHLY, FYNNEI. The CDR3 runs to 13 residues. V shed 4 bases and J shed 4 bases, with 8 bases lying between them. The chain's CDR3 is CASSAHYYNEQFF. DNA for the CDR3: TGTGCCAGCAGTGCCCACTATTACAATGAGCAGTTCTTC.

The rearrangement uses TRBV25-1 and TRBJ2-7; 12 bases are shared with TRBD1. From germline, CDR1 is MGHDK and CDR2 SYGVNS. The J segment lost 4 bases and the V segment lost 4 bases, leaving 2 bases of the junction unmatched. CDR3 length: 14 residues. In nucleotides, the CDR3 is TGTGCCAGCAGTGCGGGACAGGGGGCTTACGAGCAGTACTTC. Encoded protein: CASSAGQGAYEQYF.

The chain carries TRBV27 and TRBJ2-7; 14 bases align to TRBD2. Germline V gives CDR1 MNHEY, CDR2 SMNVEV (reference sequence). The junction had 0 bases not matched to a gene; V was cut back by 2 bases and J by 3 bases. The CDR3 sequence is 15 residues long. The CDR3 spells CASSLGTSGGYEQYF. CDR3 DNA sequence: TGTGCCAGCAGTTTAGGGACTAGCGGGGGCTACGAGCAGTACTTC.

The chain employs TRBV2 and TRBJ2-7, with 11 nucleotides matching TRBD2. The CDR3 covers 15 residues. V lost 2 bases, J lost 2 bases, and 2 bases stayed unmatched. Germline-derived CDR1 and CDR2 are SNHLY and FYNNEI. In DNA form, the CDR3 reads TGTGCCAGCAGTGAAATAGCGGGGGGGGCCTACGAGCAGTACTTC. It yields the protein CASSEIAGGAYEQYF.

This chain's CDR3 is CASSQGISGNTIYF. In DNA form, the CDR3 reads TGTGCCAGCAGCCAAGGGATATCTGGAAACACCATATATTTT. The chain combines TRBV11-3 with TRBJ1-3; D is uncertain. V was cut by 5 bases and J by 1 base, with 9 bases left in between. This CDR3 is 14 amino acids long. Germline CDR1 reads SGHNT; CDR2 reads YENEEA.

The gene calls are TRBV28 and TRBJ2-7; 8 bases are a match to TRBD2. The V and J ends lost 3 bases and 7 bases, in that order; junction bases with no gene match: 17. CDR3 length: 17 residues. Germline CDR1 is MDHEN and CDR2 is SYDVKM. The CDR3 sequence: CASSLPDSSGSRVEQYF. As DNA, the CDR3 is TGTGCCAGCAGTTTGCCCGATTCTAGCGGGTCCCGAGTGGAGCAGTACTTC.

The gene calls are TRBV6-5 and TRBJ2-1; D is tentatively TRBD1 or TRBD2 (6 bases each). This CDR3 spans 15 amino acids. Trimming took 0 bases from V and 10 from J, leaving 16 bases between them. The germline V gene encodes CDR1 MNHEY and CDR2 SVGAGI. The chain's CDR3 is CASSYSPLGGREQFF. The CDR3 DNA follows: TGTGCCAGCAGTTACTCCCCCTTAGGGGGGAGGGAGCAGTTCTTC.